This is a list of T cell receptor beta chains from one sample in a study of blood T cells in healthy people across ages. TCRdb re-called the 5' RACE reads through MiXCR, storing one row per CDR3 protein. The table includes some 1,800,000 distinct CDR3 sequences, around 40% detected once. The sample taken for sequencing was blood. These receptor sequences come from a human donor in good health. The CDR3 runs from the conserved cysteine through the conserved F or W. Fields, in order: clone size, J gene, V gene, D gene, CDR3 protein, CDR3 DNA. The D gene is left open where the match is weak. Only part of the rows carry a size: once, few, many, or a class if the clone is expanded.

>-|TRBJ2-3|TRBV2|TRBD1
CASRRTGGVATDTQYF
TGTGCCAGCAGAAGGACAGGGGGCGTTGCTACAGATACGCAGTATTTT
>few|TRBJ1-2|TRBV29-1|TRBD1
CSVARGGYTF
TGCAGCGTTGCCAGGGGGGGCTACACCTTC
>-|TRBJ2-7|TRBV7-9|-
CASSLGNRAYEQYF
TGTGCCAGCAGCTTAGGGAACAGAGCCTACGAGCAGTACTTC
>-|TRBJ2-3|TRBV6-5|TRBD2
CASSYGLVAGGRTDTQYF
TGTGCCAGCAGTTACGGGCTGGTGGCGGGGGGGCGCACAGATACGCAGTATTTT
>many|TRBJ2-7|TRBV7-9|-
CASSLVSNEQYF
TGTGCCAGCAGCTTAGTTAGTAACGAGCAGTACTTC
>-|TRBJ2-7|TRBV4-3|-
CASSQYFESSYEQYF
TGCGCCAGCAGCCAATACTTCGAGAGCTCCTACGAGCAGTACTTC
>few|TRBJ2-1|TRBV27|TRBD2
CASSLISTSGGYNEQFF
TGTGCCAGCAGTTTAATCTCAACTAGCGGGGGTTACAATGAGCAGTTCTTC
>many|TRBJ2-3|TRBV4-3|TRBD1
CASSRLTGVVTDTQYF
TGCGCCAGCAGCCGCCTGACAGGGGTGGTCACAGATACGCAGTATTTT
>-|TRBJ2-3|TRBV6-2/TRBV6-3|-
CASTEPGRLGDTQYF
TGTGCCAGCACCGAACCTGGCCGTCTCGGGGATACGCAGTATTTT
>-|TRBJ1-5|TRBV7-9|-
CASGETDNQPQHF
TGTGCCAGCGGCGAGACTGACAATCAGCCCCAGCATTTT
>many|TRBJ2-1|TRBV29-1|-
CSVVPSSYNEQFF
TGCAGCGTTGTCCCGAGCTCCTACAATGAGCAGTTCTTC
>-|TRBJ2-5|TRBV10-3|TRBD1
CAISETGEKSETQYF
TGTGCCATCAGTGAGACAGGGGAAAAGTCAGAGACCCAGTACTTC
>-|TRBJ2-3|TRBV12-5|-
CASGLGGVPDTQYF
TGTGCTAGTGGTTTAGGGGGTGTCCCAGATACGCAGTATTTT
>many|TRBJ2-3|TRBV12-3/TRBV12-4|TRBD1
CASSLYRGDTQYF
TGTGCCAGCAGCCTTTACAGGGGTGATACGCAGTATTTT
>few|TRBJ2-1|TRBV7-2|-
CASSVSGGVNEQFF
TGTGCCAGCAGCGTTAGCGGTGGCGTCAATGAGCAGTTCTTC
>many|TRBJ2-5|TRBV6-6|TRBD2
CASSYSGGRETQYF
TGTGCCAGCAGCTATAGCGGGGGGAGAGAGACCCAGTACTTC
>few|TRBJ2-3|TRBV7-3|TRBD2
CASSQTGGATDTQYF
TGTGCCAGCAGTCAAACCGGGGGGGCCACAGATACGCAGTATTTT
>-|TRBJ2-7|TRBV6-2/TRBV6-3|TRBD1
CASIESEQGAYEQYF
TGTGCCAGCATCGAGTCTGAACAGGGGGCGTACGAGCAGTACTTC
>few|TRBJ1-2|TRBV18|-
CASSPSWGENYGYTF
TGTGCCAGCTCACCATCATGGGGCGAGAACTATGGCTACACCTTC
>few|TRBJ2-3|TRBV28|-
CASSFRGRTFGADTQYF
TGTGCCAGCAGTTTTCGGGGAAGGACATTCGGGGCAGATACGCAGTATTTT
>-|TRBJ2-7|TRBV7-2|TRBD1
CASSLPGQTLGEQYF
TGTGCCAGCAGCTTGCCGGGACAGACCTTAGGCGAGCAGTACTTC
>-|TRBJ2-1|TRBV11-2|TRBD2
CASRHLAGGRYNEQFF
TGTGCCAGCAGACATTTAGCGGGGGGCCGGTACAATGAGCAGTTCTTC
>-|TRBJ2-1|TRBV4-1|-
CATILPNNEQFF
TGCGCCACCATCCTTCCAAACAATGAGCAGTTCTTC
>-|TRBJ1-2|TRBV7-9|-
CASSLAYELLDGYTF
TGTGCCAGCAGCTTAGCGTATGAACTGCTGGATGGCTACACCTTC
>-|TRBJ1-5|TRBV12-3/TRBV12-4|-
CVSSLNSNQPQHF
TGTGTCAGCAGTTTAAATTCCAATCAGCCCCAGCATTTT
>-|TRBJ2-1|TRBV7-3|TRBD1
CASSPPPGQGANEQFF
TGTGCCAGCAGCCCTCCCCCCGGGCAGGGGGCGAATGAGCAGTTCTTC
>-|TRBJ2-2|TRBV11-2|TRBD1
CASSTRTGGVGELFF
TGTGCCAGCAGCACCCGGACAGGGGGCGTCGGGGAGCTGTTTTTT
>-|TRBJ1-2|TRBV12-3/TRBV12-4|TRBD1
CASSRDRIGGYTF
TGTGCCAGCAGTCGGGACAGAATAGGAGGCTACACCTTC
>-|TRBJ1-1|TRBV20-1|-
CSARELDGTEAFF
TGCAGTGCTAGAGAGTTGGATGGCACTGAAGCTTTCTTT
>-|TRBJ2-3|TRBV18|-
CASSPEPDTQYF
TGTGCCAGCTCACCAGAGCCAGATACGCAGTATTTT
>few|TRBJ1-2|TRBV12-3/TRBV12-4|TRBD1
CASSLWGGGVNGYTF
TGTGCCAGCAGTTTATGGGGAGGGGGCGTCAATGGCTACACCTTC
>-|TRBJ2-3|TRBV6-2/TRBV6-3|-
CASGGPTNTQYF
TGTGCCAGCGGGGGACCAACAAATACGCAGTATTTT
>-|TRBJ2-3|TRBV29-1|-
CSVGVLGTDTQYF
TGCAGCGTTGGAGTCCTTGGGACAGATACGCAGTATTTT
>-|TRBJ2-1|TRBV20-1|-
CSARDRISGSSYNEQFF
TGCAGTGCTAGAGATCGAATATCAGGGAGCTCCTACAATGAGCAGTTCTTC
>-|TRBJ2-7|TRBV9|-
CASSSLVGASYEQYF
TGTGCCAGCAGCTCACTAGTGGGGGCCTCCTACGAGCAGTACTTC
>few|TRBJ2-5|TRBV4-3|TRBD2
CASSQDSRTSTGGETQYF
TGCGCCAGCAGCCAAGATAGTAGGACTAGCACTGGTGGGGAGACCCAGTACTTC
>-|TRBJ2-7|TRBV27|-
CASSPRTQLHLDEQYF
TGTGCCAGCAGCCCAAGGACACAACTTCACCTTGACGAGCAGTACTTC
>-|TRBJ2-1|TRBV7-9|-
CASSPGQFGSQFF
TGTGCCAGCAGCCCGGGACAATTCGGGTCCCAGTTCTTC
>-|TRBJ2-3|TRBV2|TRBD2
CASNGLASTDTQYF
TGTGCCAGCAACGGACTAGCGAGCACGGATACGCAGTATTTT
>-|TRBJ1-4|TRBV6-1|-
CASSEVKEKLFF
TGTGCCAGCAGTGAAGTAAAGGAAAAACTGTTTTTT
>few|TRBJ1-4|TRBV7-9|-
CASSSTQTGTNEKLFF
TGTGCCAGCAGCTCGACCCAGACAGGCACAAATGAAAAACTGTTTTTT